This T cell receptor beta chain originates from a study of blood T cell repertoires in COVID-19. On the study more broadly: Collection of acute and convalescent COVID-19 samples took place in the United States, Italy and Spain. The cDNA or gDNA used as material had been derived from T cells, B-cell-depleted T cells, or PBMCs.

This CDR3 is built from 15 residues. The J segment lost 4 bases and the V segment lost 6 bases, leaving 4 bases of the junction unmatched. Germline CDR1 LNHDA, CDR2 SQIVND (reference sequence). Original handling: Nucleated cell counts were estimated from reference gene primer amplification. Using immunoSEQ multiplex PCR, the repertoire was profiled, and TCRdb retains in-frame clones only, with some absent. Clone size and V and J calls were adopted from that table, with D and trimming inferred from the DNA. This table holds about 28,000 clones, around 88% found once. Sequencing input: peripheral blood. The chain combines TRBV19 with TRBJ2-1; 12 nucleotides agree with TRBD2. This receptor was obtained from a human donor in a cohort sampled during active COVID-19. CDR3 nucleotides: TGTGCCAGTAGCAGGACTAGCGGGACATACAATGAGCAGTTCTTC. It translates to CASSRTSGTYNEQFF.